This T cell receptor beta chain was documented in a study of identical twins. Study-level points and caveats: Researchers reported excess low generation probability among twin-shared out-of-frame alpha sequences. Abundant beta clonotypes from cord blood bore fewer insertions; memory repertoires lacked this pattern.

Everyone who donated was a healthy Caucasian. The CDR3 has 14 amino acids. Germline V gene lookup returns CDR1 SGHTA and CDR2 FQGTGA. Trimming shortened V by 5 bases and J by 1 base, and 8 bases separated the two germline ends. This clonotype was observed at least ten times. The antigen is not known. Template switching introduced a universal primer site, and the cDNA bore unique molecular identifiers. In TCRdb, the 5' RACE reads were re-called with MiXCR into one record per CDR3 protein. The table lists about 900,000 distinct CDR3 sequences, about 12% of them singletons. The sample also formed part of further work on yellow fever vaccine responses in identical twins.

Source material: PBMCs. The sequence was collected from a woman between 18 and 29 years old in good health. This chain uses TRBV7-3 with TRBJ2-2, with a weak D call TRBD1 (5 bases). CDR3 sequence reads: CASSPDKNTGELFF. CDR3 coding DNA: TGTGCCAGCAGCCCGGACAAGAACACCGGGGAGCTGTTTTTT.